A selection of T cell receptor beta chains follows, all from one sample in a study of early T cells in non-severe SARS-CoV-2 infection. TCRdb re-analysed the 5' RACE reads in MiXCR, keeping a single row per CDR3 protein. Among about 71,000 distinct CDR3 sequences listed, roughly an eighth were seen once. Sequenced here: whole blood, sampled at baseline. The receptors shown here come from an adult who was a healthcare worker with PCR-confirmed SARS-CoV-2 infection or an uninfected control (not recorded which). CDR3s leave out the opening cysteine and the closing phenylalanine or tryptophan. Each record gives: V gene, CDR3 protein.

v_gene: TRBV29-1
CDR3aa: SVEDPKKETQY

v_gene: TRBV11-2
CDR3aa: ASSLGRGGYNEQF

v_gene: TRBV29-1
CDR3aa: SAGFQGTAF

v_gene: TRBV6-2/TRBV6-3
CDR3aa: ASSYWGVNTVELF

v_gene: TRBV7-2
CDR3aa: ASSLMDTYEQY

v_gene: TRBV11-2
CDR3aa: ASRPGQSYEQY

v_gene: TRBV11-2
CDR3aa: ASSKSGIPYEQY

v_gene: TRBV2
CDR3aa: ASAGQGGFGNQPQH

v_gene: TRBV20-1
CDR3aa: SADHGGDREY

v_gene: TRBV7-9
CDR3aa: ASSQGQGGSPLH

v_gene: TRBV27
CDR3aa: ASGADRYTEAF

v_gene: TRBV5-1
CDR3aa: ASSFSQGNEQF

v_gene: TRBV5-6
CDR3aa: ASSFGPAATNEKLF

v_gene: TRBV29-1
CDR3aa: SVARSINEQF

v_gene: TRBV4-1
CDR3aa: ASSQAPGGGYEQY

v_gene: TRBV18
CDR3aa: ASSTGQDLKTYEQY

v_gene: TRBV11-2
CDR3aa: ASSLVFDRDYEQY

v_gene: TRBV18
CDR3aa: ASSRTGGFNGYT